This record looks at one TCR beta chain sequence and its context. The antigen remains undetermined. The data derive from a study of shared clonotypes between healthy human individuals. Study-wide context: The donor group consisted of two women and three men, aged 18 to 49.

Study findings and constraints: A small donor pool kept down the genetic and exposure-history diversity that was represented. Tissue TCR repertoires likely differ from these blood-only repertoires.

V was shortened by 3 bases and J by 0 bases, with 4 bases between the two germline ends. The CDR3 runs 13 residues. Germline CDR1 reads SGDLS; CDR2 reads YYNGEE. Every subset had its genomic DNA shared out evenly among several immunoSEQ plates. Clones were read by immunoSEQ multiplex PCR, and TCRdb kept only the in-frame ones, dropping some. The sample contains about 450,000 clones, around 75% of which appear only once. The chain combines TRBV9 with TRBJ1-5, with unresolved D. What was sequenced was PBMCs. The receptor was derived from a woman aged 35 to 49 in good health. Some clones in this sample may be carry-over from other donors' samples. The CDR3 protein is CASSGDSNQPQHF. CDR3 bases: TGTGCCAGCAGCGGAGATAGCAATCAGCCCCAGCATTTT.